Following are 32 T cell receptor beta chains from one sample sequenced in a study of CD8+ T cells in alopecia areata. Treatment of the sample: oral pan-JAK inhibitor, 5-10 mg twice daily. Sequencing relied on a cDNA template that was reverse transcribed from extracted RNA. The method was immunoSEQ multiplex PCR; TCRdb's version includes in-frame clones alone and lacks a portion of them. There are about 220,000 clones in the sample; more than 45% occur only once, and roughly 1.6% lies in the top ten. This specimen was CD4+ T cells sorted from blood, taken at week 4, from a patient treated with tofacitinib. Every receptor here comes from a human donor with alopecia areata.

The chain employs TRBV29-1 and TRBJ2-3; 9 nucleotides agree with TRBD2. Unmatched junction bases numbered 12, after V lost 5 bases and J lost 3 bases. The CDR3 is made up of 16 amino acids. Germline loops: CDR1 SQVTM, CDR2 ANQGSEA. The chain's CDR3 is CSVQSRSSGVTDTQYF. The DNA of the CDR3 is TGCAGCGTTCAATCCCGATCTAGCGGGGTAACAGATACGCAGTATTTT.

This rearrangement joins TRBV30 to TRBJ2-7; 7 nucleotides match TRBD1. The CDR3 loop spans 11 amino acids. Unmatched junction bases numbered 4, after V lost 8 bases and J lost 3 bases. The germline V gene encodes CDR1 GTSNPN and CDR2 SVGIG (reference sequence). This CDR3 reads CALGQNYEQYF. The CDR3 nucleotides read TGTGCCCTGGGACAGAACTACGAGCAGTACTTC. The complete variable domain, with remaining parts taken from reference TRBV30 and TRBJ2-7, reads SQTIHQWPATLVQPVGSPLSLECTVEGTSNPNLYWYRQAAGRGLQLLFYSVGIGQISSEVPQNLSASRPQDRQFILSSKKLLLSDSGFYLCALGQNYEQYFGPGTRLTVT.

The table lists this clone with a few counts. V is TRBV5-1 and J is TRBJ2-5; D may correspond to TRBD1 or TRBD2 (5 bases each). Trimming pared 7 bases from V and 2 bases from J, leaving 24 bases between. This CDR3 is 17 amino acids long. CDR1 SGHRS and CDR2 YFSETQ come from the germline V gene. The CDR3 DNA reads TGCGCCAGCCGACGGGGCTCTATGGGTCAGATACAAGAGACCCAGTACTTC. Amino acids: CASRRGSMGQIQETQYF.

The V gene is TRBV25-1, the J gene TRBJ2-1, with 10 positions matching TRBD1. The germline CDR1 and CDR2 sequences are MGHDK and SYGVNS. Trimming removed 7 bases from V and 9 bases from J; junction bases left unmatched: 12. The length of the CDR3 is 15 residues. The CDR3 region is CASIGGTGVFGEQFF. CDR3 coding DNA: TGTGCCAGCATTGGCGGGACAGGGGTGTTTGGTGAGCAGTTCTTC.

The chain joins TRBV6-5 to TRBJ2-5; possibly TRBD1 for D (6 bases). The CDR3 spans 14 residues. CDR1 and CDR2 from the germline V gene are MNHEY and SVGAGI. Trimming shortened V by 1 base and J by 5 bases, and 11 bases separated the two germline ends. CDR3 bases: TGTGCCAGCAGTTACTTTGCAGGGGTGGAGACCCAGTACTTC. Protein: CASSYFAGVETQYF.

The rearrangement uses TRBV6-1 and TRBJ2-2; maybe TRBD2 (6 bases). V lost 5 bases and J 2 bases, leaving 9 bases between the germline ends. The CDR3 covers 14 residues. Germline loops: CDR1 MNHNS, CDR2 SASEGT. The CDR3 sequence is CASSLEGNTGELFF. The CDR3 DNA reads TGTGCCAGCAGTCTGGAGGGAAACACCGGGGAGCTGTTTTTT.

The gene calls are TRBV29-1 and TRBJ2-1; possibly TRBD2 for D (7 bases). Germline V lookup: CDR1 SQVTM, CDR2 ANQGSEA. The length of the CDR3 is 15 residues. Trimming took 7 bases from V and 9 from J, leaving 25 bases between them. CDR3 nucleotide sequence: TGCAGCGCTGCGGTCGGGGGGCGTGCAAGTGGTGAGCAGTTCTTC. Protein product: CSAAVGGRASGEQFF.

In its sample, this clone was seen a few times. The chain couples TRBV7-9 to TRBJ1-5; D call uncertain. V lost 2 bases, J lost 9 bases, and 8 bases lay in between. CDR1 and CDR2 (germline): SEHNR, FQNEAQ (reference sequence). CDR3 length equals 12 residues. CDR3 in amino acids: CASSLMERPQHF. The CDR3, as DNA: TGTGCCAGCAGCTTAATGGAAAGGCCCCAGCATTTT.

CDR3 sequence: CASSFRDGGANVLTF. The CDR3 DNA is TGTGCCAGCAGTTTCAGGGACGGTGGGGCCAACGTCCTGACTTTC. The chain combines TRBV27 with TRBJ2-6; D assignment may be TRBD1 or TRBD2 (5 bases each). This CDR3 has 15 amino acids. V lost 3 bases to trimming and J lost 3 bases, with 9 bases between them. In germline, CDR1 is MNHEY, CDR2 SMNVEV (reference sequence).

The chain joins TRBV30 to TRBJ2-7; 7 positions match TRBD2. This CDR3 is built from 12 residues. Germline V gene lookup returns CDR1 GTSNPN and CDR2 SVGIG (reference sequence). The V and J ends lost 1 base and 8 bases, in that order; junction bases with no gene match: 5. In DNA, the CDR3 is TGTGCCTGGAGTGGTGGGGGAGGGCAGCAGTACTTC. Its protein product is CAWSGGGGQQYF.

This clone showed up just a few times. This chain connects TRBV10-3 to TRBJ2-5, with D possibly being TRBD1 or TRBD2 (5 bases each). TRBJ2-7 explains the end of the DNA better; the J call may be wrong. This CDR3 region has 14 residues. CDR1 ENHRY and CDR2 SYGVKD come from the germline V gene. For the CDR3, the DNA is TGTGCCATCAGTGAGCTCCGGGACGGTAACGAGCAGTACTTC. Its protein product is CAISELRDGNEQYF.

The chain links TRBV29-1 to TRBJ1-1; D possibly corresponds to TRBD1 (6 bases). The CDR3 is made up of 13 amino acids. V lost 4 bases and J 3 bases, leaving 12 bases between the germline ends. CDR1 is SQVTM and CDR2 is ANQGSEA in the germline V gene. CDR3 loop: CSVAQGMYTEAFF. CDR3 sequence (DNA): TGCAGCGTTGCCCAGGGGATGTACACTGAAGCTTTCTTT.

This clone was counted between two and nine times. The genes are TRBV30 and TRBJ2-7; 7 nucleotides line up with TRBD1. Germline lookup yields CDR1 GTSNPN and CDR2 SVGIG (reference sequence). Germline trimming cut 4 bases from V and 1 base from J; bases unmatched to any gene: 7. CDR3 size: 14 residues. The CDR3 reads CAWIAATGSYEQYF. CDR3 in DNA: TGTGCCTGGATCGCCGCGACAGGGTCCTACGAGCAGTACTTC.

In its sample, this clone was seen a few times. The rearrangement links TRBV7-6 to TRBJ2-7; D unclear. CDR1 SGHVS and CDR2 FNYEAQ come from the germline V gene. The V end was cut by 0 bases, the J end by 2 bases, with 5 bases between. There are 13 residues in the CDR3. The CDR3 DNA reads as TGTGCCAGCAGCTTAGCGATAACCTACGAGCAGTACTTC. It specifies CASSLAITYEQYF. Full variable domain (rest looked up from reference TRBV7-6 and TRBJ2-7): GAGVSQSPRYKVTKRGQDVALRCDPISGHVSLYWYRQALGQGPEFLTYFNYEAQQDKSGLPNDRFSAERPEGSISTLTIQRTEQRDSAMYRCASSLAITYEQYFGPGTRLTVT.

CDR3 protein: CASSLHRGSEQYF. In nucleotides, the CDR3 is TGTGCCAGCAGCCTACACAGGGGGTCGGAGCAGTACTTC. V is TRBV7-2 and J is TRBJ2-7; 8 bases are a match to TRBD1. CDR3 size: 13 residues. The trim removed 5 bases at V and 7 bases at J, leaving 7 bases unmatched. The V gene's germline CDR1 is SGHTA and CDR2 FQGNSA.

This clone appeared a few times. The sample carries other DNA sequences with the same CDR3. The chain has TRBV29-1 and TRBJ2-2, with a tentative D call TRBD1 (6 bases). The V end lost 6 bases, the J end lost 1 base, and 9 bases lay between the germline ends. The CDR3 is made up of 13 amino acids. Looked up from germline, CDR1 is SQVTM and CDR2 is ANQGSEA. The CDR3 reads CSVGTLNTGELFF. CDR3 nucleotide sequence: TGCAGCGTCGGGACATTGAACACCGGGGAGCTGTTTTTT.

The chain uses TRBV7-6 and TRBJ1-1; 8 bases agree with TRBD1. The CDR3 runs 12 residues. Germline V gene lookup returns CDR1 SGHVS and CDR2 FNYEAQ. The junction had 4 bases not matched to a gene; V was cut back by 4 bases and J by 9 bases. The CDR3 bases are TGTGCCAGCAGCTCGACAGGGGATCAAGCTTTCTTT. Translation: CASSSTGDQAFF.

A word on this clone: This sample includes further DNA sequences coding for the same CDR3. The rearrangement joins TRBV29-1 to TRBJ2-7; tentative D call: TRBD2 (5 bases). The CDR3 covers 14 residues. Looked up from germline, CDR1 is SQVTM and CDR2 is ANQGSEA. V was pared by 6 bases and J by 6 bases, with 21 bases between. CDR3 sequence reads: CSVPLGGRGGEQYF. CDR3 DNA: TGCAGCGTCCCTTTGGGCGGTCGTGGAGGCGAGCAGTACTTC.

This clone is medium-sized within its sample. The chain combines TRBV19 with TRBJ2-1; 7 nucleotides line up with TRBD1. V lost 3 bases to trimming and J lost 1 base; unmatched junction nucleotides: 3. The CDR3 is 15 residues long. CDR1 LNHDA and CDR2 SQIVND come from the germline V gene (reference sequence). CDR3 loop: CASSIQGESYNEQFF. CDR3 sequence (DNA): TGTGCCAGTAGTATTCAGGGGGAGTCCTACAATGAGCAGTTCTTC.

As for this clone: At one end the junction does not follow the germline gene, possibly because of a read error. The chain employs TRBV7-6 and TRBJ2-6, with no clear D. This CDR3 spans 15 amino acids. The germline V gene has CDR1 SGHVS and CDR2 FNYEAQ. CDR3 sequence (DNA): TGTGCCGGCAGCCCCCGTAGTACTGGGGCCAACGTCCTGACTTTC. Protein: CAGSPRSTGANVLTF.

This chain links TRBV15 with TRBJ2-1; 10 nucleotides align to TRBD2. Trimming at V came to 3 bases and at J to 0 bases, leaving 2 bases not matched to a gene. The V gene's germline CDR1 is LNHNV and CDR2 YYDKDF (reference sequence). The CDR3 spans 16 residues. CDR3 protein: CATSSSGGYSYNEQFF. For the CDR3, the DNA is TGTGCCACCAGCAGTAGCGGGGGGTACTCCTACAATGAGCAGTTCTTC. Combining the CDR3 with reference TRBV15 and TRBJ2-1 gives the whole variable domain DAMVIQNPRYQVTQFGKPVTLSCSQTLNHNVMYWYQQKSSQAPKLLFHYYDKDFNNEADTPDNFQSRRPNTSFCFLDIRSPGLGDTAMYLCATSSSGGYSYNEQFFGPGTRLTVL.

The rearrangement links TRBV11-2 to TRBJ2-2; D possibly corresponds to TRBD2 (5 bases). Trimming left V 5 bases short and J 5 bases short, with 12 bases between. The CDR3 is 14 residues long. Germline CDR1 is SGHAT and CDR2 is FQNNGV. Written as DNA, the CDR3 is TGTGCCAGCAGCCCACTGACGGGGACCGGGGAGCTGTTTTTT. It codes for CASSPLTGTGELFF.

The chain combines TRBV25-1 with TRBJ2-2, with D unclear. The V and J ends lost 5 bases and 4 bases respectively, with 14 bases between them. Germline V CDR1 and CDR2: MGHDK, SYGVNS. CDR3 size: 15 residues. CDR3 region: CASSPQYGPTGELFF. CDR3 nucleotides: TGTGCCAGCAGTCCCCAGTATGGTCCCACCGGGGAGCTGTTTTTT.

The genes are TRBV2 and TRBJ2-2; 9 bases agree with TRBD2. The germline V gene encodes CDR1 SNHLY and CDR2 FYNNEI. The CDR3 extends over 14 amino acids. J lost 6 bases, V lost 6 bases, and 5 bases had no gene match. The CDR3 loop reads CASSRAGGSGELFF. For the CDR3, the DNA is TGTGCCAGCAGCCGAGCGGGGGGTTCCGGGGAGCTGTTTTTT.

The CDR3 DNA is TGTGCCAGCAGTGAAACGGGACAGACCACAGATACGCAGTATTTT. This sequence encodes CASSETGQTTDTQYF. The chain links TRBV2 to TRBJ2-3; 7 nucleotides match TRBD1. The germline CDR1 and CDR2 sequences are SNHLY and FYNNEI. This CDR3 has 15 amino acids. The V and J ends lost 2 bases and 2 bases, in that order; junction bases with no gene match: 4.

In this sample, this clone turned up once. The gene calls are TRBV10-3 and TRBJ2-5, with 9 bases that match TRBD2. The CDR3 is made up of 16 amino acids. Germline-derived CDR1 and CDR2 are ENHRY and SYGVKD. Unmatched junction bases numbered 10, after V lost 3 bases and J lost 5 bases. The chain's CDR3 is CAISEVKRGAAETQYF. CDR3 sequence (DNA): TGTGCCATCAGTGAAGTTAAGCGGGGGGCCGCGGAGACCCAGTACTTC.

The J gene is TRBJ2-5, the V gene TRBV2, with 10 bases fitting TRBD2. Per germline, CDR1 SNHLY and CDR2 FYNNEI. V lost 9 bases to trimming and J lost 6 bases; unmatched junction nucleotides: 7. The CDR3 length is 13 residues. DNA for the CDR3: TGTGCCAGTAATCCTAGCGGGGGACAGACCCAGTACTTC. Its translation is CASNPSGGQTQYF.

The chain is built from TRBV5-1 and TRBJ1-2; 7 bases are a match to TRBD1. The CDR3 is made up of 14 amino acids. V trimming: 8 bases; J trimming: 0 bases; junction bases outside the gene matches: 7. Germline CDR1 SGHRS, CDR2 YFSETQ. As DNA, the CDR3 is TGCGCCAGTTTTCCGGACAGGACTAACTATGGCTACACCTTC. As protein: CASFPDRTNYGYTF.

The chain employs TRBV5-1 and TRBJ1-6; D is ambiguous. V shed 4 bases and J shed 9 bases, with 17 bases lying between them. This CDR3 region has 15 residues. The germline V gene encodes CDR1 SGHRS and CDR2 YFSETQ. In DNA form, the CDR3 reads TGCGCCAGCAGCCCCGACTTCCAACTCAGTTCACCCCTCCACTTT. Translating gives CASSPDFQLSSPLHF.

The chain joins TRBV29-1 to TRBJ2-1; D is uncertain. This CDR3 comprises 14 residues. V lost 6 bases to trimming and J lost 4 bases, with 16 bases between them. The germline CDR1 and CDR2 sequences are SQVTM and ANQGSEA. The CDR3 protein is CSVSVTRLYNEQFF. For the CDR3, the DNA is TGCAGCGTCTCGGTTACACGCCTATACAATGAGCAGTTCTTC.

The V gene is TRBV6-6, the J gene TRBJ2-1; possibly TRBD1 or TRBD2 for D (5 bases each). The CDR3 length is 15 residues. Trimming took 5 bases from V and 8 from J, leaving 19 bases between them. Germline assignment: CDR1 MNHNY and CDR2 SVGAGI (reference sequence). In nucleotides, the CDR3 is TGTGCCAGCAGTGCGATCCGGGACCGAATCTATGAGCAGTTCTTC. It specifies CASSAIRDRIYEQFF.

This clone was detected once. The chain is built from TRBV30 and TRBJ2-1; D is uncertain. Germline loops: CDR1 GTSNPN, CDR2 SVGIG (reference sequence). The CDR3 is 15 amino acids. The V and J ends lost 4 bases and 4 bases respectively, with 17 bases between them. CDR3 in amino acids: CAWTRPNLGYNEQFF. The CDR3 nucleotides read TGTGCCTGGACGAGGCCAAATCTGGGGTACAATGAGCAGTTCTTC.